These 30 T cell receptor beta chains were all obtained from the same sample, sequenced in a study of regulatory T cells in long-lasting Graves disease. iRepertoire HTBI primers and Arm-PCR of CDR3 regions built TCR beta libraries. Via MiXCR, TCRdb re-called the multiplex PCR reads, giving one row per CDR3 protein. The table includes roughly 510,000 distinct CDR3 sequences, about 16% detected once. Indicated time point: newly diagnosed GD, antithyroid drugs for less than 3 months. TCR sequences were obtained from RNA taken from PBMCs. The sample was also linked to a second study, of T cells in Graves' hyperthyroidism and ophthalmopathy.

This specimen was peripheral blood mononuclear cells (PBMCs), taken at new diagnosis, from a patient treated with antithyroid drugs. These TCRs come from a man in his late teens or twenties with Graves disease.

Many counts were recorded for this clonotype. This chain joins TRBV6-1 and TRBJ2-1; 7 bases are shared with TRBD1. V trimming: 6 bases; J trimming: 5 bases; junction bases outside the gene matches: 10. The CDR3 loop spans 15 amino acids. Germline CDR1 and CDR2: MNHNS and SASEGT. The CDR3, as DNA: TGTGCCAGCAGGCCCGGGACAGACCCTAACAATGAGCAGTTCTTC. Encoded protein: CASRPGTDPNNEQFF.

This clonotype has just a few counts. The chain has TRBV7-3 and TRBJ2-1; TRBD2 aligns across 13 bases. CDR1 SGHTA and CDR2 FQGTGA come from the germline V gene. The CDR3 contains 16 residues. Germline trimming cut 5 bases from V and 5 bases from J; bases unmatched to any gene: 6. The CDR3 protein is CASSPKLAGGHNEQFF. CDR3 nucleotide sequence: TGTGCCAGCAGCCCGAAACTAGCGGGAGGGCACAATGAGCAGTTCTTC. Variable domain in full (rest from reference TRBV7-3 and TRBJ2-1): GAGVSQTPSNKVTEKGKYVELRCDPISGHTALYWYRQSLGQGPEFLIYFQGTGAADDSGLPNDRFFAVRPEGSVSTLKIQRTERGDSAVYLCASSPKLAGGHNEQFFGPGTRLTVL.

Only a few counts were recorded for this clonotype. V gene TRBV20-1 combines with J gene TRBJ2-1; 10 nucleotides match TRBD1. The V segment lost 3 bases and the J segment 4 bases; nucleotides outside the gene matches: 3. CDR1 and CDR2 (germline): DFQATT, SNEGSKA (reference sequence). The CDR3 is 14 residues long. For the CDR3, the DNA is TGCAGTGCTAGCGGGACAGGGGAGTACAATGAGCAGTTCTTC. It specifies CSASGTGEYNEQFF.

This clonotype was seen many times. The rearrangement uses TRBV12-5 and TRBJ2-7; D unclear. Per the germline V gene, CDR1 is LGHNT and CDR2 is FRNRAP. The V and J ends lost 2 bases and 0 bases respectively, with 2 bases between them. The CDR3 extends over 12 amino acids. CDR3 amino acids: CASGLTSYEQYF. The CDR3 nucleotides are TGTGCTAGTGGTTTGACCTCCTACGAGCAGTACTTC.

This clonotype has just a few counts. This may stem from a read error, because a much larger clone lies one nucleotide away. The gene calls are TRBV5-1 and TRBJ1-1, with a weak D call TRBD1 (5 bases). V was clipped by 3 bases and J by 6 bases, with 9 bases between them. Looked up from germline, CDR1 is SGHRS and CDR2 is YFSETQ. The CDR3 has 12 residues. CDR3 bases: TGCGCCAGCAGCTGGGGCGACCCTGAAGCTTTCTTT. It yields the protein CASSWGDPEAFF.

In its sample, this clonotype was seen a few times. The chain uses TRBV11-2 and TRBJ1-4; D may be TRBD1 (6 bases). Trimming took 2 bases from V and 7 from J, leaving 11 bases between them. Germline V gene sequence: CDR1 SGHAT, CDR2 FQNNGV. CDR3 length equals 14 residues. Here the CDR3 DNA reads TGTGCCAGCAGCTTAACAGGGCCGGGTGAAAAACTGTTTTTT. It encodes CASSLTGPGEKLFF.

This clonotype was found a few times. This chain links TRBV6-1 with TRBJ2-5, with TRBD2 as a possible D gene (6 bases). Germline V gene lookup returns CDR1 MNHNS and CDR2 SASEGT. This CDR3 has 13 amino acids. The V gene lost 11 bases and the J gene lost 3 bases, with 16 bases spanning the gap. For the CDR3, the DNA is TGTGCCGGGAGTATCGGCGGGAAAGAGACCCAGTACTTC. It is translated as CAGSIGGKETQYF.

The chain uses TRBV9 and TRBJ2-3; TRBD2 aligns across 7 bases. The V segment lost 0 bases and the J segment 6 bases; nucleotides outside the gene matches: 10. The CDR3 runs 16 residues. CDR1 is SGDLS and CDR2 is YYNGEE in the germline V gene. The DNA of the CDR3 is TGTGCCAGCAGCGTAGAGGTGCGGGAGTATTGGGATACGCAGTATTTT. Amino acid sequence: CASSVEVREYWDTQYF.

This chain connects TRBV5-1 to TRBJ2-1; D tentatively reads TRBD1 or TRBD2 (6 bases each). The V end was cut by 4 bases, the J end by 5 bases, with 13 bases between. This CDR3 contains 14 residues. CDR1 SGHRS and CDR2 YFSETQ come from the germline V gene. The CDR3 DNA follows: TGCGCCAGCAGCGGGGGGACATCGCACAATGAGCAGTTCTTC. It specifies CASSGGTSHNEQFF.

J is TRBJ1-5 and V is TRBV27; maybe TRBD1 (5 bases). Germline lookup yields CDR1 MNHEY and CDR2 SMNVEV (reference sequence). Trimming stripped 1 base from V and 0 bases from J, with 7 bases between. The CDR3 runs 15 residues. This CDR3 reads CASSLFGGSNQPQHF. In DNA, the CDR3 is TGTGCCAGCAGTTTATTCGGGGGTAGCAATCAGCCCCAGCATTTT.

This clonotype showed up many times. The J gene is TRBJ2-7, the V gene TRBV15; D is undetermined. V dropped 1 base and J dropped 5 bases, with 9 bases sitting between them. From germline, CDR1 is LNHNV and CDR2 YYDKDF (reference sequence). The CDR3 loop spans 13 amino acids. CDR3 DNA: TGTGCCACCAGCAGAGCCCGCAGCGACGAGCAGTACTTC. This codes for CATSRARSDEQYF.

The V gene is TRBV18, the J gene TRBJ2-7, with D perhaps TRBD1 or TRBD2 (6 bases each). Trimming stripped 3 bases from V and 5 bases from J, with 20 bases between. This CDR3 is built from 16 residues. Germline lookup yields CDR1 KGHSH and CDR2 LQKENI. The CDR3 sequence is CASSPTGGARGHEQYF. CDR3 sequence (DNA): TGTGCCAGCTCACCTACCGGGGGCGCCAGGGGACACGAGCAGTACTTC.

The chain joins TRBV24-1 to TRBJ2-3; 10 bases line up with TRBD2. V was clipped by 9 bases and J by 0 bases; unmatched bases: 5. Germline V gene data show CDR1 as KGHDR and CDR2 as SFDVKD. The CDR3 covers 15 residues. DNA for the CDR3: TGTGCCACCTCTACTAGCGGGACTAGCACAGATACGCAGTATTTT. Its translation is CATSTSGTSTDTQYF.

J is TRBJ2-3 and V is TRBV3-1; 14 bases match TRBD2. CDR1 is LGHDT and CDR2 is YNNKEL in the germline V gene (reference sequence). The length of the CDR3 is 20 residues. Unmatched junction bases numbered 13, after V lost 1 base and J lost 4 bases. The CDR3 protein is CASSQAVWGTSGSDSDTQYF. CDR3 DNA sequence: TGTGCCAGCAGCCAAGCAGTGTGGGGGACTAGCGGGAGTGATTCAGATACGCAGTATTTT.

This clonotype was seen more than once but under ten times. The gene calls are TRBV4-2 and TRBJ2-3; TRBD2 is a possible D gene (6 bases). Looked up from germline, CDR1 is LGHNA and CDR2 is YNFKEQ. The CDR3 loop spans 15 amino acids. V lost 1 base, J lost 2 bases, and 10 bases lay in between. The CDR3 DNA reads as TGTGCCAGCAGCCAAGTCGGCGGGAACACAGATACGCAGTATTTT. As protein: CASSQVGGNTDTQYF.

This clonotype was counted at least ten times. The chain links TRBV12-3 or TRBV12-4 to TRBJ1-1; D may be TRBD1 (6 bases). The CDR3 spans 14 residues. V lost 6 bases, J lost 0 bases, and 11 bases lay in between. The CDR3 sequence is CASSRRQVNTEAFF. CDR3 nucleotide sequence: TGTGCCAGCAGCCGTCGACAGGTGAACACTGAAGCTTTCTTT.

This clonotype was seen ten or more times. This sequence joins TRBV27 and TRBJ1-1; D remains unclear. Germline V gene data show CDR1 as MNHEY and CDR2 as SMNVEV (reference sequence). The CDR3 loop spans 12 amino acids. The ends were cut back, 8 bases at V and 1 base at J, with 8 bases in the middle. The CDR3 region has the DNA TGTGCCAGCCGGACGGCGAACACTGAAGCTTTCTTT. Its translation: CASRTANTEAFF.

CDR3: CASSPGLAGGVSYEQYF. The CDR3 DNA is TGTGCCAGCAGCCCGGGACTAGCGGGAGGCGTTAGCTACGAGCAGTACTTC. This sequence joins TRBV7-9 and TRBJ2-7; 15 bases are shared with TRBD2. Unmatched junction bases numbered 8, after V lost 5 bases and J lost 3 bases. Germline-derived CDR1 and CDR2 are SEHNR and FQNEAQ (reference sequence). The CDR3 consists of 17 residues.

This clonotype occurred a few times. The V call is TRBV4-1, the J call TRBJ2-3; 7 bases fit TRBD2. Germline V gene lookup returns CDR1 MGHRA and CDR2 YSYEKL. V lost 1 base to trimming and J lost 3 bases; unmatched junction nucleotides: 7. The CDR3 has 16 residues. CDR3 residues: CASSQVGGRVTDTQYF. The CDR3 coding sequence is TGCGCCAGCAGCCAAGTTGGCGGGAGAGTGACAGATACGCAGTATTTT.

The CDR3 DNA reads TGCGCCAGCAGCCAAGAACAACGGCAGCGTCATCAGCCCCAGCATTTT. This gives the protein CASSQEQRQRHQPQHF. The J gene is TRBJ1-5, the V gene TRBV4-1; D uncertain. The ends were cut back, 0 bases at V and 5 bases at J, with 14 bases in the middle. Germline CDR1 MGHRA, CDR2 YSYEKL. The CDR3 runs to 16 residues.

This sequence joins TRBV4-2 and TRBJ2-7; 7 nucleotides match TRBD2. Germline assignment: CDR1 LGHNA and CDR2 YNFKEQ. CDR3 length: 14 residues. Trimming removed 5 bases from V and 7 bases from J; junction bases left unmatched: 11. The chain's CDR3 is CASSSRWSGMEQYF. The CDR3 DNA reads TGTGCCAGCAGCTCCCGATGGAGCGGGATGGAGCAGTACTTC.

The chain links TRBV20-1 to TRBJ2-5; no firm D call. The germline V gene has CDR1 DFQATT and CDR2 SNEGSKA (reference sequence). The CDR3 length is 13 residues. Trimming removed 5 bases at V and 1 base at J, with 11 bases between. This CDR3 is CSAPGPFQETQYF. The CDR3 nucleotides read TGCAGTGCTCCTGGACCTTTCCAAGAGACCCAGTACTTC.

This clonotype was detected many times. V and J are TRBV5-1 and TRBJ2-7; D call uncertain. This CDR3 comprises 14 residues. Deletions cut 5 bases from V and 3 bases from J, with 15 bases between. The germline CDR1 and CDR2 sequences are SGHRS and YFSETQ. For the CDR3, the DNA is TGCGCCAGCAGGAAGGAGACAAATAGCTACGAGCAGTACTTC. It is translated as CASRKETNSYEQYF.

The V and J genes are TRBV5-1 and TRBJ1-1; weak D call: TRBD1 (6 bases). Germline CDR1 is SGHRS and CDR2 is YFSETQ. CDR3 length: 15 amino acids. The V end lost 0 bases, the J end lost 5 bases, and 14 bases lay between the germline ends. DNA of the CDR3: TGCGCCAGCAGCTTGGGTGCTGCAGGGGCAACTGAAGCTTTCTTT. This gives the protein CASSLGAAGATEAFF.

The sample holds a few counts of this clonotype. One end of the junction fails to match germline, which may point to a read error. V gene TRBV7-9 combines with J gene TRBJ1-1; D is possibly TRBD1 (5 bases). This CDR3 region has 14 residues. Germline V lookup: CDR1 SEHNR, CDR2 FQNEAQ (reference sequence). CDR3: CASSSMGEATEAFF. In DNA, the CDR3 is TGTGCTAGCAGCTCCATGGGGGAGGCAACCGAAGCTTTCTTT.

The table lists this clonotype with a few counts. V usage is TRBV5-5 and J usage is TRBJ2-7, with D unclear. The CDR3 is made up of 14 amino acids. CDR1 SGHKS and CDR2 YYEKEE come from the germline V gene (reference sequence). The V end was cut by 3 bases, the J end by 2 bases, with 12 bases between. This chain's CDR3 is CASSSGGSAYEQYF. The CDR3 nucleotides are TGTGCCAGCAGCTCGGGCGGATCGGCCTACGAGCAGTACTTC.

This clonotype was found many times. The chain carries TRBV6-1 and TRBJ2-7, with a weak D call TRBD1 (5 bases). The CDR3 is made up of 12 amino acids. CDR1 is MNHNS, CDR2 SASEGT, per germline. The V end lost 7 bases, the J end lost 2 bases, and 9 bases lay between the germline ends. The CDR3 sequence is CASTDSTYEQYF. CDR3 in DNA: TGTGCCAGCACTGACAGTACCTACGAGCAGTACTTC.

The sample holds many counts of this clonotype. The gene calls are TRBV10-3 and TRBJ2-3; 9 positions agree with TRBD1. CDR1 ENHRY and CDR2 SYGVKD come from the germline V gene. J lost 4 bases, V lost 7 bases, and 9 bases had no gene match. The CDR3 consists of 15 residues. CDR3 nucleotide sequence: TGTGCCATCAAAAAAGAGACAGGGGGGTCAGATACGCAGTATTTT. Its protein is CAIKKETGGSDTQYF.

This clonotype was observed many times. DNA of the CDR3: TGCAGTGTCCTGGCCAGGAGCACCTACGAGCAGTACTTC. It is translated as CSVLARSTYEQYF. J is TRBJ2-7 and V is TRBV20-1; no clear D gene. The germline gives CDR1 DFQATT, CDR2 SNEGSKA (reference sequence). The V end was cut by 7 bases, the J end by 2 bases, with 15 bases between. CDR3 length equals 13 residues.

The chain uses TRBV20-1 and TRBJ2-4; tentatively, D is TRBD2 (6 bases). Looked up from germline, CDR1 is DFQATT and CDR2 is SNEGSKA (reference sequence). There are 16 residues in the CDR3. V gave up 0 bases and J gave up 0 bases, with 12 bases separating them. The chain's CDR3 is CSARDNRRVAKNIQYF. CDR3 in DNA: TGCAGTGCTAGAGACAACAGGAGGGTAGCCAAAAACATTCAGTACTTC.